One and the same sample provided the 5 T cell receptor beta chains below, sequenced in a study of radiation and T cells in renal cell carcinoma. Only in-frame clones appear in the TCRdb table, and some are missing; sequencing was by immunoSEQ multiplex PCR. The sample contains tens of thousands of clones, roughly 80% of which appear only once. As for time point: blood 2 weeks post-SBRT. Stated treatment: 15 Gy SBRT to primary tumor, nephrectomy 4 weeks later. Sequenced here: blood, sampled from a patient whose treatment included radiotherapy and nephrectomy. These receptors came from a woman between 65 and 79 years old with renal cell carcinoma.

The CDR3 loop reads CASSPEDRGHGYTF. The CDR3 DNA is TGCGCCAGCAGCCCCGAGGACAGGGGGCATGGCTACACCTTC. The V gene is TRBV4-1, the J gene TRBJ1-2; TRBD1 matches at 11 bases. In germline, CDR1 is MGHRA, CDR2 YSYEKL. CDR3 length equals 14 residues. Losses at the gene ends were 4 bases for V and 6 bases for J; bases not matched to a gene: 4.

The chain employs TRBV5-4 and TRBJ2-2, with 10 bases aligning to TRBD2. This CDR3 has 17 amino acids. Germline V gives CDR1 SGHNT, CDR2 YYREEE (reference sequence). Trimming at V came to 0 bases and at J to 5 bases, leaving 7 bases not matched to a gene. Here the CDR3 reads CASSLGAGGPFTGELFF. For the CDR3, the DNA is TGTGCCAGCAGCTTGGGAGCGGGAGGGCCTTTTACCGGGGAGCTGTTTTTT.

The gene calls are TRBV6-6 and TRBJ2-7, with D maybe TRBD1 (6 bases). The V gene lost 7 bases and the J gene lost 0 bases, with 13 bases spanning the gap. The CDR3 runs to 14 residues. In germline, CDR1 is MNHNY, CDR2 SVGAGI (reference sequence). This chain's CDR3 is CASKTQGASYEQYF. CDR3 sequence (DNA): TGTGCCAGCAAAACACAGGGAGCCTCCTACGAGCAGTACTTC.

About this clone itself: Other DNA sequences in this specimen translate into the identical CDR3. The chain is built from TRBV19 and TRBJ1-2; 7 nucleotides align to TRBD1. Germline trimming cut 4 bases from V and 4 bases from J; bases unmatched to any gene: 6. This CDR3 region has 14 residues. The germline V gene has CDR1 LNHDA and CDR2 SQIVND (reference sequence). The CDR3 DNA reads as TGTGCCAGTAGTAGTGCAGACAGGGCCTATGGCTACACCTTC. It specifies CASSSADRAYGYTF.

The chain recombines TRBV2 with TRBJ2-2; D gene unclear. Germline V CDR1 and CDR2: SNHLY, FYNNEI. The CDR3 contains 13 residues. Trimming shortened V by 10 bases and J by 1 base, and 10 bases separated the two germline ends. The CDR3, as DNA: TGTGCCAAAAGGACGGGGAACACCGGGGAGCTGTTTTTT. Translating gives CAKRTGNTGELFF.